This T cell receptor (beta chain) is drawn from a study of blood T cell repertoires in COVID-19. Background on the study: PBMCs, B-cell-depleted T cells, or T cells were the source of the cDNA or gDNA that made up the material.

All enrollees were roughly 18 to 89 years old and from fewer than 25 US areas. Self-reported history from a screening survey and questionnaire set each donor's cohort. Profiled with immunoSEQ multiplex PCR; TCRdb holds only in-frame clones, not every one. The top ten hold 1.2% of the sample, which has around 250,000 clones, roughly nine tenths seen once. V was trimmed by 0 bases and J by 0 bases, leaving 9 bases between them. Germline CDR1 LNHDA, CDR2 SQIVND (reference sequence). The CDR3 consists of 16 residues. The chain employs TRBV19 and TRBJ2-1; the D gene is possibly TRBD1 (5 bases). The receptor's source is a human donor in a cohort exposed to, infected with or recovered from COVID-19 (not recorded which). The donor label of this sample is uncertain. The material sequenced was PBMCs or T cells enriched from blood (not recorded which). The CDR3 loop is CASSIEGLRSYNEQFF. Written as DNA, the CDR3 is TGTGCCAGTAGTATAGAGGGGCTCCGCTCCTACAATGAGCAGTTCTTC.